The 21 T cell receptor beta chains listed next were all sequenced from one sample in a study of shared clonotypes between healthy human individuals. TCRdb keeps only in-frame clones here, not all; method: immunoSEQ multiplex PCR. There are around 530,000 clones in the sample; around three quarters occur only once, and around 12% lies in the top ten. Sequencing was performed on PBMCs. These TCRs come from a middle-aged woman in good health. Some clones in this sample may be carry-over from other donors' samples.

This clone was detected only a few times. The rearrangement joins TRBV29-1 to TRBJ2-7; TRBD2 aligns across 12 bases. Germline CDR1 SQVTM, CDR2 ANQGSEA. The J segment lost 5 bases and the V segment lost 6 bases, leaving 8 bases of the junction unmatched. The CDR3 sequence is 14 residues long. CDR3 region: CSVRSLAGGNEQYF. In DNA form, the CDR3 reads TGCAGCGTCCGATCACTAGCGGGAGGCAACGAGCAGTACTTC.

CDR3 loop: CASSDRPQGTEAFF. The CDR3 nucleotides are TGTGCCAGCAGTGACCGACCACAGGGAACTGAAGCTTTCTTT. This chain links TRBV6-1 with TRBJ1-1, with D tentatively TRBD1 (6 bases). This CDR3 is 14 amino acids long. The germline CDR1 and CDR2 sequences are MNHNS and SASEGT. V lost 3 bases, J lost 5 bases, and 13 bases lay in between.

The rearrangement uses TRBV7-2 and TRBJ2-7; D is uncertain. Per germline, CDR1 SGHTA and CDR2 FQGNSA. Trimming left V 7 bases short and J 2 bases short, with 9 bases between. The CDR3 is 12 residues long. Here the CDR3 DNA reads TGTGCCAGCACCGGCTGGGCCTACGAGCAGTACTTC. It translates to CASTGWAYEQYF.

The rearrangement joins TRBV7-7 to TRBJ2-1; D gene uncertain. Per the germline V gene, CDR1 is SSHAT and CDR2 is FNYEAQ (reference sequence). V gave up 5 bases and J gave up 7 bases, with 18 bases separating them. The CDR3 length is 15 residues. For the CDR3, the DNA is TGTGCCAGCAGCAAGGGCCCCCCTCGGAGAAATGAGCAGTTCTTC. Translating gives CASSKGPPRRNEQFF.

This chain connects TRBV5-1 to TRBJ1-3; D unclear. Per the germline V gene, CDR1 is SGHRS and CDR2 is YFSETQ. This CDR3 is 17 amino acids long. V gave up 1 base and J gave up 0 bases, with 14 bases separating them. CDR3 amino acids: CASSLTGPQNSGNTIYF. CDR3 DNA: TGCGCCAGCAGCTTGACCGGGCCGCAAAACTCTGGAAACACCATATATTTT. The full variable domain, its missing parts supplied by reference TRBV5-1 and TRBJ1-3, is KAGVTQTPRYLIKTRGQQVTLSCSPISGHRSVSWYQQTPGQGLQFLFEYFSETQRNKGNFPGRFSGRQFSNSRSEMNVSTLELGDSALYLCASSLTGPQNSGNTIYFGEGSWLTVV.

The rearrangement uses TRBV29-1 and TRBJ2-7; D call uncertain. The CDR3 is 13 amino acids. CDR1 is SQVTM, CDR2 ANQGSEA, per germline. V was trimmed by 3 bases and J by 0 bases, leaving 9 bases between them. DNA for the CDR3: TGCAGCGTTGATGAGCCGGACTCCTACGAGCAGTACTTC. Translating it yields CSVDEPDSYEQYF.

Worth noting for this clone: The sample has other DNA sequences that encode this CDR3 too. V is TRBV7-9 and J is TRBJ2-1; D uncertain. The ends were cut back, 3 bases at V and 0 bases at J, with 3 bases in the middle. Looked up from germline, CDR1 is SEHNR and CDR2 is FQNEAQ (reference sequence). The CDR3 runs 13 residues. DNA for the CDR3: TGTGCCAGCAGCTTGGGCTCCTACAATGAGCAGTTCTTC. Translating gives CASSLGSYNEQFF. Using reference TRBV7-9 and TRBJ2-1 for the parts outside the CDR3, the full variable domain is DTGVSQNPRHKITKRGQNVTFRCDPISEHNRLYWYRQTLGQGPEFLTYFQNEAQLEKSRLLSDRFSAERPKGSFSTLEIQRTEQGDSAMYLCASSLGSYNEQFFGPGTRLTVL.

The gene calls are TRBV28 and TRBJ1-4; 9 bases fit TRBD1. The trim removed 3 bases at V and 7 bases at J, leaving 3 bases unmatched. Germline assignment: CDR1 MDHEN and CDR2 SYDVKM. This CDR3 contains 14 residues. The CDR3 nucleotides are TGTGCCAGCAGTTTGGGGGACAGGGTTGAAAAACTGTTTTTT. This translates into CASSLGDRVEKLFF.

In regard to this clone: A much larger clone sits a single nucleotide away, making a read error possible. The chain couples TRBV11-1 to TRBJ2-7, with D perhaps matching TRBD1 (6 bases). CDR1 and CDR2 from the germline V gene are SGHAT and FQDESV (reference sequence). There are 13 residues in the CDR3. Trimming removed 4 bases at V and 10 bases at J, with 17 bases between. The CDR3 DNA is TGTGCCAGCAGCTCCCCTGGAGCTGGGGGCCAGTACTTC. Translated: CASSSPGAGGQYF.

This clone was seen a handful of times. The genes are TRBV9 and TRBJ1-1; 9 bases align to TRBD1. CDR1 is SGDLS, CDR2 YYNGEE, per germline. With V trimmed by 3 bases and J by 5 bases, 8 bases remained unmatched. The CDR3 spans 15 residues. For the CDR3, the DNA is TGTGCCAGCAGCGCTAGAACAGGGGGCCGGACTGAAGCTTTCTTT. Residues: CASSARTGGRTEAFF.

The chain uses TRBV18 and TRBJ2-2, with 7 bases fitting TRBD2. Per germline, CDR1 KGHSH and CDR2 LQKENI. Trimming at V came to 8 bases and at J to 6 bases, leaving 12 bases not matched to a gene. The CDR3 consists of 15 residues. CDR3 coding DNA: TGTGCCAGCCCCCGCCCCGGGGACTACGCCGGGGAGCTGTTTTTT. Translated, it gives CASPRPGDYAGELFF.

The rearrangement links TRBV11-2 to TRBJ1-1; D remains ambiguous. Germline V gene data show CDR1 as SGHAT and CDR2 as FQNNGV. This CDR3 has 14 amino acids. Trimming cost V 5 bases and J 0 bases, with 10 bases left between them. Here the CDR3 reads CASSIRRLNTEAFF. CDR3 in DNA: TGTGCCAGCAGCATAAGACGGTTGAACACTGAAGCTTTCTTT.

V and J are TRBV30 and TRBJ1-1; unclear D gene. CDR3 length: 13 residues. The germline CDR1 and CDR2 sequences are GTSNPN and SVGIG (reference sequence). The V gene lost 3 bases and the J gene lost 5 bases, with 13 bases spanning the gap. This chain's CDR3 is CAWSADVGTEAFF. The CDR3 coding sequence is TGTGCCTGGAGCGCCGACGTTGGGACTGAAGCTTTCTTT.

This clone was detected only a few times. The rearrangement links TRBV9 to TRBJ2-7; a weak D match, TRBD1 (6 bases). Trimming took 0 bases from V and 3 from J, leaving 13 bases between them. CDR3 length equals 15 residues. The germline CDR1 and CDR2 sequences are SGDLS and YYNGEE. The CDR3 DNA reads as TGTGCCAGCAGCGTAGGTTCAGGGGCGGTCTACGAGCAGTACTTC. It specifies CASSVGSGAVYEQYF.

The chain joins TRBV6-5 to TRBJ2-3; 12 bases map to TRBD2. CDR3 length: 15 amino acids. CDR1 and CDR2 (germline): MNHEY, SVGAGI. The trim removed 7 bases at V and 6 bases at J, leaving 8 bases unmatched. The CDR3 DNA reads TGTGCCAGCACGACTAGCGGGAGTTCTGCGGATACGCAGTATTTT. Amino acids: CASTTSGSSADTQYF.

The gene calls are TRBV27 and TRBJ1-3; D remains unclear. This CDR3 region has 15 residues. Germline-derived CDR1 and CDR2 are MNHEY and SMNVEV (reference sequence). The ends were cut back, 2 bases at V and 0 bases at J, with 8 bases in the middle. The CDR3, as DNA: TGTGCCAGCAGTTTAAACAGACTCTCTGGAAACACCATATATTTT. Its translation is CASSLNRLSGNTIYF.

Details on this clone: A read error is the likely source, as a far larger clone sits one nucleotide away. The sample carries other DNA sequences with the same CDR3. The V call is TRBV5-6, the J call TRBJ2-3; D not resolved. This CDR3 is built from 11 residues. V gave up 2 bases and J gave up 4 bases, with 2 bases separating them. CDR1 SGHDT and CDR2 YYEEEE come from the germline V gene. DNA for the CDR3: TGTGCCAGCAGCTTTGCAGATACGCAGTATTTT. Translation: CASSFADTQYF.

The sample holds many counts of this clone. The chain combines TRBV21-1 with TRBJ2-7; the table's TRBD1 call for D was not verified on the DNA. TRBV21-1 is termed a pseudogene. The CDR3 is made up of 15 amino acids. The CDR3 region is CASGARDRGRYEQYF. As DNA, the CDR3 is TGTGCCAGCGGGGCCCGGGACAGGGGGCGCTACGAGCAGTACTTC.

The CDR3 loop is CASSRSLERNNYGYTF. As DNA, the CDR3 is TGCGCCAGCAGCCGGAGCCTGGAAAGGAATAACTATGGCTACACCTTC. The chain recombines TRBV5-1 with TRBJ1-2; D unresolved. The CDR3 runs to 16 residues. V shed 4 bases and J shed 1 base, with 17 bases lying between them. Germline-derived CDR1 and CDR2 are SGHRS and YFSETQ.

V is TRBV7-2 and J is TRBJ1-5, with a tentative D call TRBD1 (5 bases). The CDR3 extends over 13 amino acids. Trimming stripped 5 bases from V and 6 bases from J, with 11 bases between. CDR1 is SGHTA, CDR2 FQGNSA, per germline. The CDR3 DNA sequence: TGTGCCAGCAGCCTCTACGGGGGTCAGCCCCAGCATTTT. Translating gives CASSLYGGQPQHF.

The CDR3 DNA is TGTGCCAGCAGCTTAAGGAGAAGCGGGAGGGCCGGGGAGCTGTTTTTT. Protein: CASSLRRSGRAGELFF. The chain joins TRBV11-2 to TRBJ2-2; 10 bases fit TRBD2. V trimming: 2 bases; J trimming: 6 bases; junction bases outside the gene matches: 6. Per the germline V gene, CDR1 is SGHAT and CDR2 is FQNNGV. CDR3 length: 16 residues.